These T cell receptor beta chains were read from a single sample in a study of long-term antiretroviral therapy in people with HIV. Libraries were prepared by immunoSEQ multiplex PCR; TCRdb keeps only in-frame clonotypes and omits some of them. Counted here are roughly 40,000 clones, approximately 89% occurring once; the ten biggest clones make up over 5.5%. The sample in question was unsorted PBMCs, obtained 3.1 years after starting antiretroviral therapy. All receptors derive from a woman aged 45-59 years with HIV. Both conserved end residues are part of each CDR3. A D gene is named only where the DNA matches it firmly. For some rows the clone size is stated as once, few or many, or as a class when expanded; others skip it.

V: TRBV5-6
size: NA
D: NA
J: TRBJ1-5
DNA: TGTGCCAGCAGCCTGGGACGGCAGAGCAATCAGCCCCAGCATTTT
CDR3: CASSLGRQSNQPQHF

V: TRBV5-6
size: NA
D: TRBD2
J: TRBJ2-1
DNA: TGTGCCAGCAGCTTCGGGGGGGCCTTGTACAATGAGCAGTTCTTC
CDR3: CASSFGGALYNEQFF

V: TRBV6-5
size: NA
D: NA
J: TRBJ1-2
DNA: TGTGCCAGCAGTTACTCCAGCGTGGGAGGCTACACCTTC
CDR3: CASSYSSVGGYTF

V: TRBV7-9
size: NA
D: NA
J: TRBJ2-7
DNA: TGTGCCAGCAGCTTTCGGGACCCAGAGAGATACGAGCAGTACTTC
CDR3: CASSFRDPERYEQYF

V: TRBV5-6
size: NA
D: NA
J: TRBJ1-6
DNA: TGTGCCAGCAGCTTGGGATCTGGACGTACTAATTCACCCCTCCACTTT
CDR3: CASSLGSGRTNSPLHF

V: TRBV30
size: NA
D: NA
J: TRBJ2-4
DNA: TGTGCCTGGAGTGTAGAGGGGCTCACCAAAAACATTCAGTACTTC
CDR3: CAWSVEGLTKNIQYF

V: TRBV9
size: NA
D: NA
J: TRBJ2-2
DNA: TGTGCCAGCAGCGTAGGCGGGGCGACCGGGGAGCTGTTTTTT
CDR3: CASSVGGATGELFF

V: TRBV5-4
size: NA
D: TRBD2
J: TRBJ2-1
DNA: TGTGCCAGCAGCGCGAGCGGGGGGGCGTATAATGAGCAGTTCTTC
CDR3: CASSASGGAYNEQFF

V: TRBV10-3
size: NA
D: TRBD2
J: TRBJ2-3
DNA: TGTGCCATCAGTGAGTCGGGACTAGCGGGGGGGCCCGGCACAGATACGCAGTATTTT
CDR3: CAISESGLAGGPGTDTQYF

V: TRBV27
size: NA
D: NA
J: TRBJ2-1
DNA: TGTGCCAGCAGGCGAGGTGGGCAAACAAATGAGCAGTTCTTC
CDR3: CASRRGGQTNEQFF

V: TRBV10-2
size: NA
D: NA
J: TRBJ2-5
DNA: TGCGCCAGCAGTGGTAAGAGGCGAGAGACCCAGTACTTC
CDR3: CASSGKRRETQYF

V: TRBV18
size: NA
D: NA
J: TRBJ2-5
DNA: TGTGCCAGCTGCCGGGGGAACCAAGAGACCCAGTACTTC
CDR3: CASCRGNQETQYF

V: TRBV7-6
size: few
D: TRBD1
J: TRBJ1-2
DNA: TGTGCCAGCAGCTTAAGCGGGACAGGGGGCGGTGGCGGCTACACCTTC
CDR3: CASSLSGTGGGGGYTF

V: TRBV6-5
size: NA
D: TRBD1
J: TRBJ1-1
DNA: TGTGCCAGCAGTCCCGGGACAGGGGGCGGGGGAGCTTTCTTT
CDR3: CASSPGTGGGGAFF

V: TRBV28
size: NA
D: TRBD1
J: TRBJ1-2
DNA: TGTGCCAGCAGTTTATTGGACAGGGGTAGAGATGGCTACACCTTC
CDR3: CASSLLDRGRDGYTF

V: TRBV27
size: NA
D: NA
J: TRBJ2-5
DNA: TGTGCCAGCAGTTTAGTAGGGCTGGGAGAGACCCAGTACTTC
CDR3: CASSLVGLGETQYF

V: TRBV5-1
size: NA
D: NA
J: TRBJ1-3
DNA: TGCGCCAGCAGCTTGGACATTGGAAACACCATATATTTT
CDR3: CASSLDIGNTIYF

V: TRBV6-5
size: NA
D: NA
J: TRBJ1-3
DNA: TGTGCCAGCAGTTACGCGGGGGCGACTGGAAACACCATATATTTT
CDR3: CASSYAGATGNTIYF

V: TRBV27
size: NA
D: TRBD1
J: TRBJ2-7
DNA: TGTGCCAGCAGGAAGACAGGGGGCGCCGAGCAGTACTTC
CDR3: CASRKTGGAEQYF

V: TRBV6-4
size: NA
D: NA
J: TRBJ1-2
DNA: TGTGCCAGCAGTGTGACTGGGGCAGGGAATGGCTACACCTTC
CDR3: CASSVTGAGNGYTF

V: TRBV7-6
size: few
D: TRBD1
J: TRBJ1-1
DNA: TGTGCCAGCAGCTACCTTACAGGGGGGAGTGAAGCTTTCTTT
CDR3: CASSYLTGGSEAFF

V: TRBV7-9
size: NA
D: TRBD2
J: TRBJ2-7
DNA: TGTGCCAGCAGCCCCGGACTAGCGGGGGCCCCATACGAGCAGTACTTT
CDR3: CASSPGLAGAPYEQYF

V: TRBV18
size: once
D: TRBD1
J: TRBJ2-5
DNA: TGTGCCAGCTCACGAGGGGGCGGTCAACAAGAGACCCAGTACTTC
CDR3: CASSRGGGQQETQYF

V: TRBV6-5
size: NA
D: NA
J: TRBJ2-7
DNA: TGTGCCGGGGGGCCGAGCTCCTACGAGCAGTACTTC
CDR3: CAGGPSSYEQYF

V: TRBV7-2
size: few
D: NA
J: TRBJ1-2
DNA: TGTGCCAGCAGCCTCGGGACATACTATGGCTACACCTTC
CDR3: CASSLGTYYGYTF